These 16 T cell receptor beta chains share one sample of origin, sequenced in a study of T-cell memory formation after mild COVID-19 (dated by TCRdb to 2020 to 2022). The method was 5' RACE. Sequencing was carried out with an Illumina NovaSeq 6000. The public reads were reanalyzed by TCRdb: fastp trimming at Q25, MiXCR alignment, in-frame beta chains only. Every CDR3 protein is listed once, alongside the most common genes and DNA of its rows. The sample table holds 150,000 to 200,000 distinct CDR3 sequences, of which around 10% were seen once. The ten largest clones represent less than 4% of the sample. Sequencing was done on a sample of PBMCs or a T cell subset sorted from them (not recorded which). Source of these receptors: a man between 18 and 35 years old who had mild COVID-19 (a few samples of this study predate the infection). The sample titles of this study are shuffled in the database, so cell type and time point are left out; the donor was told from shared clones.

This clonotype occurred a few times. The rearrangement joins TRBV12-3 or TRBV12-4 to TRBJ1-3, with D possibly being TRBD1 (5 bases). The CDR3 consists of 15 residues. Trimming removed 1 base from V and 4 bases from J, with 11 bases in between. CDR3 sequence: CASSLGFDSGNTIYF. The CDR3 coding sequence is TGTGCCAGCAGTTTAGGATTCGACAGCGGAAACACCATATATTTT.

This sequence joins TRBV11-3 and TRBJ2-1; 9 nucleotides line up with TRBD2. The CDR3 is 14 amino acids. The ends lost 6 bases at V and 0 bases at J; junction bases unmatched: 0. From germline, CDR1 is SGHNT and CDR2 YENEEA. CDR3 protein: CASSSGGSYNEQFF. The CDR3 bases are TGTGCCAGCAGTAGCGGGGGCTCCTACAATGAGCAGTTCTTC. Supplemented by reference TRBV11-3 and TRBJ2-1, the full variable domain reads EAGVVQSPRYKIIEKKQPVAFWCNPISGHNTLYWYLQNLGQGPELLIRYENEEAVDDSQLPKDRFSAERLKGVDSTLKIQPAELGDSAVYLCASSSGGSYNEQFFGPGTRLTVL.

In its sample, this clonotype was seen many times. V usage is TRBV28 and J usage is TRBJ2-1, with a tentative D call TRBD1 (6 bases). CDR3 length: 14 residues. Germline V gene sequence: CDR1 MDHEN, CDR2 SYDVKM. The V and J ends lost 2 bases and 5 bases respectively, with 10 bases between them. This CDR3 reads CASSLGGHDNEQFF. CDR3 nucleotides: TGTGCCAGCAGTTTAGGGGGACACGACAATGAGCAGTTCTTC.

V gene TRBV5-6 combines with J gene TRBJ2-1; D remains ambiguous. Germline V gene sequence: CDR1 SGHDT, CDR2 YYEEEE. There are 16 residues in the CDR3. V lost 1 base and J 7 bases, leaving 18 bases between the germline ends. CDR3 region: CASSLPDLGPGNEQFF. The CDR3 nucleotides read TGTGCCAGCAGCTTGCCGGACCTCGGACCCGGGAATGAGCAGTTCTTC.

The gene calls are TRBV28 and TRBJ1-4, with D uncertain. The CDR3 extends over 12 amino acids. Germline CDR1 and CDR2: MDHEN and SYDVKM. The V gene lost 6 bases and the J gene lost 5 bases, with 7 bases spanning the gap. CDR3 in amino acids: CASSTQNEKLFF. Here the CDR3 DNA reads TGTGCCAGCAGCACCCAAAATGAAAAACTGTTTTTT.

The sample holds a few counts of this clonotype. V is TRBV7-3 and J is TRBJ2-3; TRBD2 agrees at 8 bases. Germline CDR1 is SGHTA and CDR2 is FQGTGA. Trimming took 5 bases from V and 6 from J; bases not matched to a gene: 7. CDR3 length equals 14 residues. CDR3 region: CASSTGLAGDTQYF. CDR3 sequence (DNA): TGTGCCAGCAGCACCGGACTAGCAGGGGATACGCAGTATTTT.

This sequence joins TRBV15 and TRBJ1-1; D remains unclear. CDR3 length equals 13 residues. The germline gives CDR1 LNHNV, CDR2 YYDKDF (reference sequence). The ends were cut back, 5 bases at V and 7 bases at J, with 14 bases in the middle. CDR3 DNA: TGTGCCACCAGCGTGGACGGAAAATTTGAAGCTTTCTTT. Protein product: CATSVDGKFEAFF.

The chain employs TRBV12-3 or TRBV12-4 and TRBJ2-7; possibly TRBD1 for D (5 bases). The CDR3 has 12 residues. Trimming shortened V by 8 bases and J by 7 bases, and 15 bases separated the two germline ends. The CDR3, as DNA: TGTGCCAGCGTCCTCGGAACAGGAGAGCAGTACTTC. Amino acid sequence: CASVLGTGEQYF.

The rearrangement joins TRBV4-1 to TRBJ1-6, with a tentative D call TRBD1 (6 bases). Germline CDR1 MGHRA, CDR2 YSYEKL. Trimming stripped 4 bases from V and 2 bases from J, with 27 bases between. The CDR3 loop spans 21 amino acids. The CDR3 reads CASSRFIYGLEGVPYNSPLHF. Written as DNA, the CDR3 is TGCGCCAGCAGCCGTTTTATTTATGGGTTAGAGGGGGTGCCCTATAATTCACCCCTCCACTTT.

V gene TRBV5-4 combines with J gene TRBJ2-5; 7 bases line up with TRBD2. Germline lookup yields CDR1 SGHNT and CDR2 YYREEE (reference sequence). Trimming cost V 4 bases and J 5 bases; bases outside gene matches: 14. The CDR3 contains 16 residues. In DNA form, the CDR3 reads TGTGCCAGCAGCGGCCCGGGGGGACTGAGTTTGGAGACCCAGTACTTC. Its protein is CASSGPGGLSLETQYF.

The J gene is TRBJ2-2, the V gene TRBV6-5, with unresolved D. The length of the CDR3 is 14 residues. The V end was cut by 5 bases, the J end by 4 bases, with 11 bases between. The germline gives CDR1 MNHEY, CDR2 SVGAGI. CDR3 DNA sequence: TGTGCCAGCAGTCCGAGTATCTTCACCGGGGAGCTGTTTTTT. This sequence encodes CASSPSIFTGELFF.

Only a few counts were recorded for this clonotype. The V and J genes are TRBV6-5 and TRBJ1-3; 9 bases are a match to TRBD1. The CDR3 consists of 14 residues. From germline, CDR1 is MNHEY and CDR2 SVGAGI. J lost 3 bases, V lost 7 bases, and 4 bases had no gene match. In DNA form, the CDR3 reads TGTGCCAGCACCTCGACAGGGGGTGGAAACACCATATATTTT. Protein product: CASTSTGGGNTIYF.

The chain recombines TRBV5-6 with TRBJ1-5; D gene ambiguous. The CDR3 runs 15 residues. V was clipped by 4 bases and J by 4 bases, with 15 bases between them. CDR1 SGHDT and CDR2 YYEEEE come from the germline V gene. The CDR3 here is CASSIGPGLNQPQHF. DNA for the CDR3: TGTGCCAGCAGCATCGGTCCAGGCCTAAATCAGCCCCAGCATTTT. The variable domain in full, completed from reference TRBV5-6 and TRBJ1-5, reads DAGVTQSPTHLIKTRGQQVTLRCSPKSGHDTVSWYQQALGQGPQFIFQYYEEEERQRGNFPDRFSGHQFPNYSSELNVNALLLGDSALYLCASSIGPGLNQPQHFGDGTRLSIL.

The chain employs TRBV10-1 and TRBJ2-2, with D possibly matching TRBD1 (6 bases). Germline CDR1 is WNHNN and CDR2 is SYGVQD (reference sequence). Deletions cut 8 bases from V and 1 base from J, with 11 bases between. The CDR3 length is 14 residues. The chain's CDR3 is CASAPGQNTGELFF. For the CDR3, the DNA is TGCGCCAGCGCCCCGGGACAGAACACCGGGGAGCTGTTTTTT.

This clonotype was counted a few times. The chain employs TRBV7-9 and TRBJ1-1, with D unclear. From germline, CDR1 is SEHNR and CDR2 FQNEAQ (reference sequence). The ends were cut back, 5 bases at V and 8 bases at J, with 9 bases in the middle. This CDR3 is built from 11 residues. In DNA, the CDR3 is TGTGCCAGCAGCCGGTTCCTGGAAGCTTTCTTT. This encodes CASSRFLEAFF.

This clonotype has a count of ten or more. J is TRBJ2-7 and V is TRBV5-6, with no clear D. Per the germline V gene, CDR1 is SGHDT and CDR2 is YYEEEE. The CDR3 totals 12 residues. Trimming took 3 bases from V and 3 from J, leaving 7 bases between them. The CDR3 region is CASSSRGYEQYF. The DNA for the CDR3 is TGTGCCAGCAGCTCACGCGGCTACGAGCAGTACTTC.